This TCR beta chain was obtained from a study of post-analysis software for immune sequencing data. Study-level findings and limits: Patients used a few TRBV segments, including TRBV5-6, TRBV5-1 and TRBV20-1, more often than controls.

Tagging with unique molecular identifiers was a feature of the TCR beta cDNA libraries. TCRdb called the PCR reads again in MiXCR, with one record for every CDR3 protein. In the table there are 500,000 to 600,000 distinct CDR3 sequences, around 40% of which are singletons. This clonotype appeared a few times. Its antigen is still unknown. The germline V gene encodes CDR1 SNHLY and CDR2 FYNNEI. CDR3 length: 13 amino acids. V shed 5 bases and J shed 2 bases, with 9 bases lying between them. The receptor's source is a girl under 18 with multiple sclerosis. Sequenced sample: blood. The chain carries TRBV2 and TRBJ1-1; D is possibly TRBD1 (5 bases). The CDR3 here is CASSWGRNTEAFF. The CDR3 DNA is TGTGCCAGCAGTTGGGGACGTAACACTGAAGCTTTCTTT.